This T cell receptor beta chain appears in the sequencing data of a study of T cell responses to AZD1222 COVID-19 vaccine. Study summary: Researchers grouped second doses given at about 4 or about 12 weeks into one pool.

General study results and limits: It was only a handful of AZD1222 recipients who were seropositive at baseline. Females outnumbered males among donors, who were mostly white British; clonal diversity was possibly underestimated.

Turning to this clone: Its cognate antigen is unknown.

The method was immunoSEQ multiplex PCR; TCRdb's version includes in-frame clones alone and lacks a portion of them. The sample yields more than 110,000 clones, around 90% seen once. The sequence derives from an adult in good health. Source: peripheral blood, taken on day 0 of AZD1222 vaccination.

The CDR3 region has the DNA TGTGCCAGCAGCCCTCGAGGGGGGATGGGCTCACCCCTCCACTTT. Translated: CASSPRGGMGSPLHF. The chain employs TRBV7-9 and TRBJ1-6, with D perhaps TRBD1 (6 bases). The CDR3 length is 15 residues. Trimming took 5 bases from V and 10 from J, leaving 18 bases between them. CDR1 and CDR2 (germline): SEHNR, FQNEAQ (reference sequence).